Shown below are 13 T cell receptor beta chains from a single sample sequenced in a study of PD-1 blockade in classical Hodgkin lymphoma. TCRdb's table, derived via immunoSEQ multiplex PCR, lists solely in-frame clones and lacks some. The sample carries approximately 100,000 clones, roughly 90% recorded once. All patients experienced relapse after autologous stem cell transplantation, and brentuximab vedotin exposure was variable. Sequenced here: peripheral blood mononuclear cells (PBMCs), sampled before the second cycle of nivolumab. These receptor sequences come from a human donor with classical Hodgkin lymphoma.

The CDR3 DNA is TGTGCCAGCAGTTACTCGTGGGACAGCTACGAGCAGTACTTC. It translates to CASSYSWDSYEQYF. The chain combines TRBV6-5 with TRBJ2-7; 7 bases align to TRBD1. J gave up 3 bases and V 0 bases, and 2 bases lay outside the gene matches. The CDR3 runs 14 residues. Germline V gene sequence: CDR1 MNHEY, CDR2 SVGAGI.

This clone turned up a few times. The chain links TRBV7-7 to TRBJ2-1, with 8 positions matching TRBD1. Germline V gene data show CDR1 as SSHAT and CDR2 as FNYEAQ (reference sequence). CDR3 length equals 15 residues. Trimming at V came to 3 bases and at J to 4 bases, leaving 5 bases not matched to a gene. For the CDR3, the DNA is TGTGCCAGCAGCTTGTCGACAGGGGCGTACAATGAGCAGTTCTTC. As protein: CASSLSTGAYNEQFF. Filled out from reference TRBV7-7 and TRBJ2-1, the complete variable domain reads GAGVSQSPRYKVTKRGQDVTLRCDPISSHATLYWYQQALGQGPEFLTYFNYEAQPDKSGLPSDRFSAERPEGSISTLTIQRTEQRDSAMYRCASSLSTGAYNEQFFGPGTRLTVL.

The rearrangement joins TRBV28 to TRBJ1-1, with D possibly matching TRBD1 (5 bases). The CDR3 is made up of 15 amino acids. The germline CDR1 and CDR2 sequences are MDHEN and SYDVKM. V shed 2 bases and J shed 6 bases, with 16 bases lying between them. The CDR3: CASSLRGPLLAEAFF. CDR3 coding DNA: TGTGCCAGCAGTTTAAGGGGACCCCTTTTGGCTGAAGCTTTCTTT. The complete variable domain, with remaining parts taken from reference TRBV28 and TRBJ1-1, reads DVKVTQSSRYLVKRTGEKVFLECVQDMDHENMFWYRQDPGLGLRLIYFSYDVKMKEKGDIPEGYSVSREKKERFSLILESASTNQTSMYLCASSLRGPLLAEAFFGQGTRLTVV.

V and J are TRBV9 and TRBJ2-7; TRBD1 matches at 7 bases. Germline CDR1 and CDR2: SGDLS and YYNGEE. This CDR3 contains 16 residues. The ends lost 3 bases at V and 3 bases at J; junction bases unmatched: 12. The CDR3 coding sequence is TGTGCCAGCAGCGATCACAGGGGACACGAAAGCTACGAGCAGTACTTC. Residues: CASSDHRGHESYEQYF.

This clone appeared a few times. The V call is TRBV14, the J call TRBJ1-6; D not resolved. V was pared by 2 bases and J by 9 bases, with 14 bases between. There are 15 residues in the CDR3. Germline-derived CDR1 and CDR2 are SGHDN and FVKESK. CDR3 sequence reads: CASSQQTFGGSPLHF. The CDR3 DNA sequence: TGTGCCAGCAGCCAACAGACCTTCGGTGGTTCACCCCTCCACTTT.

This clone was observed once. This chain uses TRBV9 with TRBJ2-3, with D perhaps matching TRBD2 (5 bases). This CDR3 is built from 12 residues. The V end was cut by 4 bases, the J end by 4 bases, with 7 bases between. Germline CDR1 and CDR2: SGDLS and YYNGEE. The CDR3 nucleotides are TGTGCCAGCAGCAAGCGGCCAGATACGCAGTATTTT. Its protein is CASSKRPDTQYF.

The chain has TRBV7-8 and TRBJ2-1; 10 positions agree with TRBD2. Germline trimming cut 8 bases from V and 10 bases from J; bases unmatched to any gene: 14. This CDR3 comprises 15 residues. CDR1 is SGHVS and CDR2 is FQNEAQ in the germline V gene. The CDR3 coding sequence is TGTGCCAGCGGGCCGGTTCTAGCGGGGGTCGAGGAGCAGTTCTTC. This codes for CASGPVLAGVEEQFF.

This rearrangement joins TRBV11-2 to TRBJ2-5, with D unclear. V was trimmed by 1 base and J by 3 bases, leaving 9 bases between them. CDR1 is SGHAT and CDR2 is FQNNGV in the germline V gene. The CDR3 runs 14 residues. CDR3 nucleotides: TGTGCCAGCAGCTTAGGCGCTGGAAAAGAGACCCAGTACTTC. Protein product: CASSLGAGKETQYF.

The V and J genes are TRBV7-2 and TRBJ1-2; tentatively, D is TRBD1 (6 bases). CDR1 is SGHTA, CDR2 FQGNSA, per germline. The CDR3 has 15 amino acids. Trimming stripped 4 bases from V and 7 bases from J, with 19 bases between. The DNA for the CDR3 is TGTGCCAGCAGCTGGGCGCCGCAGGGGCGGGGTGGCTACACCTTC. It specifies CASSWAPQGRGGYTF.

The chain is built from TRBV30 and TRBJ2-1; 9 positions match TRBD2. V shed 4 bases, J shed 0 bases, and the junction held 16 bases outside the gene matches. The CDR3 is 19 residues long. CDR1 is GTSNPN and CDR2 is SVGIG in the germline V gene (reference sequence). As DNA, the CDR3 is TGTGCCTGGAAAGAAAGAACGGGGCTAGCGGGGAGCTCCTACAATGAGCAGTTCTTC. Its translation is CAWKERTGLAGSSYNEQFF.

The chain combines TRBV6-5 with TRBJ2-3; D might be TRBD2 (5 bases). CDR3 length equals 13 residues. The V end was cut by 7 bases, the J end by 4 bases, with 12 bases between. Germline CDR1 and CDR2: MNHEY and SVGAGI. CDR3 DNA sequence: TGTGCCAGCATACAGTCCGGGGCAGATACGCAGTATTTT. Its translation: CASIQSGADTQYF.

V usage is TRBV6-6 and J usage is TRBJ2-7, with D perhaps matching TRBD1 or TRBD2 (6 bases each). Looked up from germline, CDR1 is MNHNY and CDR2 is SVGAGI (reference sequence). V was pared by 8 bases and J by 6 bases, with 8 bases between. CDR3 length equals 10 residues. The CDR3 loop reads CASGGGEQYF. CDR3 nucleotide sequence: TGTGCCAGCGGAGGGGGCGAGCAGTACTTC.

CDR3 sequence: CASSLDSRVNEQFF. The CDR3, as DNA: TGTGCCAGCAGCTTAGATTCCAGGGTCAATGAGCAGTTCTTC. The V call is TRBV7-2, the J call TRBJ2-1; D is perhaps TRBD1 (5 bases). The CDR3 runs to 14 residues. Germline-derived CDR1 and CDR2 are SGHTA and FQGNSA. Trimming removed 1 base at V and 6 bases at J, with 10 bases between.